Listed below are T cell receptor beta chains from one sample, sequenced in a study of cytomegalovirus exposure and HLA in healthy donors. Measured with immunoSEQ multiplex PCR; TCRdb has only the in-frame clones, and not every one. This table holds some 110,000 clones, more than 75% found once. The sample comprised PBMCs. The source is a woman aged 35 to 49 in good health and CMV-seronegative. Each CDR3 is given with its conserved first and last residue. The order of the fields is D gene, V gene, clone size, J gene, CDR3 DNA, CDR3 protein. D genes are given only for firm matches. The listing skips clone size in some rows; elsewhere it reads once, few, many or a size class.

D gene: NA; V gene: TRBV5-1; clone size: once; J gene: TRBJ2-1; CDR3 DNA: TGCGCCAGCAGCTTGGCCGCGGTGTCCTACAATGAGCAGTTCTTC; CDR3 protein: CASSLAAVSYNEQFF
D gene: NA; V gene: TRBV11-2; clone size: few; J gene: TRBJ1-1; CDR3 DNA: TGTGCCAGCAGCTTAGACCCGGGATTTACTGAAGCTTTCTTT; CDR3 protein: CASSLDPGFTEAFF
D gene: NA; V gene: TRBV11-2; clone size: NA; J gene: TRBJ1-5; CDR3 DNA: TGTGCCAGCAGCTCGGGGGTTATTTCAACGCAGCCCCAGCATTTT; CDR3 protein: CASSSGVISTQPQHF
D gene: NA; V gene: TRBV5-1; clone size: few; J gene: TRBJ2-7; CDR3 DNA: TGCGCCAGCAGCCGAGGGGACTCCAGCGAGCAGTACTTC; CDR3 protein: CASSRGDSSEQYF
D gene: NA; V gene: TRBV5-5; clone size: NA; J gene: TRBJ2-3; CDR3 DNA: TGTGCCAGCAGCTTCGCGGGGGCAAGCACAGATACGCAGTATTTT; CDR3 protein: CASSFAGASTDTQYF
D gene: TRBD1; V gene: TRBV15; clone size: NA; J gene: TRBJ2-5; CDR3 DNA: TGTGCCACCAGCCGCGGACAGGGGGCGAAGGAAGAGACCCAGTACTTC; CDR3 protein: CATSRGQGAKEETQYF
D gene: TRBD1; V gene: TRBV7-9; clone size: NA; J gene: TRBJ1-5; CDR3 DNA: TGTGCCAGCAGCTTAGTGCTGACAGGGGGCCTTGGCAATCAGCCCCAGCATTTT; CDR3 protein: CASSLVLTGGLGNQPQHF
D gene: TRBD1; V gene: TRBV7-9; clone size: NA; J gene: TRBJ1-5; CDR3 DNA: TGTGCCAGCAGCTTAGACGTCTTGACAGGGGCCAATCAGCCCCAGCATTTT; CDR3 protein: CASSLDVLTGANQPQHF
D gene: NA; V gene: TRBV4-1; clone size: few; J gene: TRBJ2-7; CDR3 DNA: TGCGCCAGCAGCCAAGATGAGCGGGCTTCCTACGAGCAGTACTTC; CDR3 protein: CASSQDERASYEQYF
D gene: NA; V gene: TRBV4-3; clone size: NA; J gene: TRBJ2-7; CDR3 DNA: TGCGCCAGCAGCCAAGCGACGGGAGCTCCTTGGTACGAGCAGTACTTC; CDR3 protein: CASSQATGAPWYEQYF
D gene: NA; V gene: TRBV9; clone size: few; J gene: TRBJ2-5; CDR3 DNA: TGTGCCAGCAGCGTAGACAGCGGCCGAGGAGAGACCCAGTACTTC; CDR3 protein: CASSVDSGRGETQYF
D gene: NA; V gene: TRBV2; clone size: once; J gene: TRBJ2-1; CDR3 DNA: TGTGCCAGCAGTGACCAGGTCCGCTACAATGAGCAGTTCTTC; CDR3 protein: CASSDQVRYNEQFF
D gene: TRBD1; V gene: TRBV6-1; clone size: NA; J gene: TRBJ1-5; CDR3 DNA: TGTGCCAGCAGTGAACAAGTTAGGACAGGTGATCAGCCCCAGCATTTT; CDR3 protein: CASSEQVRTGDQPQHF
D gene: NA; V gene: TRBV7-9; clone size: few; J gene: TRBJ2-1; CDR3 DNA: TGTGCCAGCAGCTTAGCTGTCGGCTACAATGAGCAGTTCTTC; CDR3 protein: CASSLAVGYNEQFF
D gene: NA; V gene: TRBV29-1; clone size: NA; J gene: TRBJ1-1; CDR3 DNA: TGCAGCGCTACGCCGGGAGTAAACACTGAAGCTTTCTTT; CDR3 protein: CSATPGVNTEAFF
D gene: TRBD2; V gene: TRBV11-1; clone size: NA; J gene: TRBJ2-7; CDR3 DNA: TGTGCCAGCAGCTCCCTAGCGGGAGGGGTACACGAGCAGTACTTC; CDR3 protein: CASSSLAGGVHEQYF
D gene: NA; V gene: TRBV4-3; clone size: NA; J gene: TRBJ2-7; CDR3 DNA: TGCGCCAGCAGCCAACTCCAGGGAAAGACCGAGCAGTACTTC; CDR3 protein: CASSQLQGKTEQYF
D gene: TRBD1; V gene: TRBV7-9; clone size: NA; J gene: TRBJ2-6; CDR3 DNA: TGTGCCAGCAGCGCCCGAGGACAGGGGGCGCTTGGGGCCAACGTCCTGACTTTC; CDR3 protein: CASSARGQGALGANVLTF
D gene: TRBD1; V gene: TRBV28; clone size: few; J gene: TRBJ1-4; CDR3 DNA: TGTGCCAGCAGTTTTCCCAGACAGGGGGGTGGTGAAAAACTGTTTTTT; CDR3 protein: CASSFPRQGGGEKLFF
D gene: TRBD2; V gene: TRBV9; clone size: NA; J gene: TRBJ2-5; CDR3 DNA: TGTGCCAGCAGCCCCGGAATTCTAGCGGGAGATCGAGAGACCCAGTACTTC; CDR3 protein: CASSPGILAGDRETQYF
D gene: TRBD2; V gene: TRBV28; clone size: NA; J gene: TRBJ2-1; CDR3 DNA: TGTGCCAGCAGTTCCCTGACTAGCGGGAGATCAAATGAGCAGTTCTTC; CDR3 protein: CASSSLTSGRSNEQFF
D gene: TRBD2; V gene: TRBV28; clone size: few; J gene: TRBJ2-1; CDR3 DNA: TGTGCCAGCAGTTCCCCCAAGGGACTAGTAAGGCCTGATGAGCAGTTCTTC; CDR3 protein: CASSSPKGLVRPDEQFF
D gene: TRBD1; V gene: TRBV7-2; clone size: NA; J gene: TRBJ2-7; CDR3 DNA: TGTGCCAGCAGCGACCAGGGGGCCAAGAGAACCGAGCAGTACTTC; CDR3 protein: CASSDQGAKRTEQYF
D gene: NA; V gene: TRBV28; clone size: NA; J gene: TRBJ2-1; CDR3 DNA: TGTGCCAGCAGTTTCCCCCGCAGGGTATTGTCCTACAATGAGCAGTTCTTC; CDR3 protein: CASSFPRRVLSYNEQFF
D gene: TRBD2; V gene: TRBV11-2; clone size: NA; J gene: TRBJ2-5; CDR3 DNA: TGTGCCAGCAGCCTAGCGGGAGCGAGTGAGACCCAGTACTTC; CDR3 protein: CASSLAGASETQYF
D gene: NA; V gene: TRBV6-1; clone size: once; J gene: TRBJ2-3; CDR3 DNA: TGTGCCAGCAGCGGAGGGAGGAGCACAGATACGCAGTATTTT; CDR3 protein: CASSGGRSTDTQYF
D gene: TRBD1; V gene: TRBV7-7; clone size: few; J gene: TRBJ2-2; CDR3 DNA: TGTGCTAGCAGTTTAACAGGGACAGGGAACACCGGGGAGCTGTTTTTT; CDR3 protein: CASSLTGTGNTGELFF
D gene: NA; V gene: TRBV4-3; clone size: NA; J gene: TRBJ2-7; CDR3 DNA: TGCGCCAGCAGCCAAGATGGCGGCGAGCAGTACTTC; CDR3 protein: CASSQDGGEQYF
D gene: NA; V gene: TRBV11-3; clone size: few; J gene: TRBJ1-1; CDR3 DNA: TGTGCCAGCAGCCCGGGGAGAGGGAATGAAGCTTTCTTT; CDR3 protein: CASSPGRGNEAFF
D gene: TRBD1; V gene: TRBV5-1; clone size: NA; J gene: TRBJ2-5; CDR3 DNA: TGCGCCAGCAGCTTACAGGGGTGGTTAGAGACCCAGTACTTC; CDR3 protein: CASSLQGWLETQYF
D gene: NA; V gene: TRBV13; clone size: NA; J gene: TRBJ2-2; CDR3 DNA: TGTGCCAGCAGCCTGACAGGACCTACCGGGGAGCTGTTTTTT; CDR3 protein: CASSLTGPTGELFF
D gene: TRBD2; V gene: TRBV27; clone size: NA; J gene: TRBJ2-7; CDR3 DNA: TGTGCCAGCAGACTATTGGGGACTAACTCCTACGAGCAGTACTTC; CDR3 protein: CASRLLGTNSYEQYF
D gene: TRBD1; V gene: TRBV13; clone size: NA; J gene: TRBJ1-1; CDR3 DNA: TGTGCCAGCAGCACTGGACAGGGAGTCAGAACTGAAGCTTTCTTT; CDR3 protein: CASSTGQGVRTEAFF
D gene: TRBD1; V gene: TRBV2; clone size: NA; J gene: TRBJ2-2; CDR3 DNA: TGTGCCAGCAAGACCGGGACAGGGTCCTTTGGCGGGGAGCTGTTTTTT; CDR3 protein: CASKTGTGSFGGELFF
D gene: NA; V gene: TRBV28; clone size: NA; J gene: TRBJ2-2; CDR3 DNA: TGTGCCAGCAGTCCCGGGACACCGAACACCGGGGAGCTGTTTTTT; CDR3 protein: CASSPGTPNTGELFF
D gene: TRBD1; V gene: TRBV2; clone size: NA; J gene: TRBJ2-2; CDR3 DNA: TGTGCCAGCAGGACAGGGTACGGGAACACCGGGGAGCTGTTTTTT; CDR3 protein: CASRTGYGNTGELFF
D gene: TRBD1; V gene: TRBV28; clone size: NA; J gene: TRBJ1-1; CDR3 DNA: TGTGCCAGCAGTTTACGACAGGGGAACGCTGAAGCTTTCTTT; CDR3 protein: CASSLRQGNAEAFF
D gene: NA; V gene: TRBV5-6; clone size: NA; J gene: TRBJ1-1; CDR3 DNA: TGTGCCAGCAGCGTGGGAGTTCCGAACACTGAAGCTTTCTTT; CDR3 protein: CASSVGVPNTEAFF
D gene: NA; V gene: TRBV28; clone size: NA; J gene: TRBJ2-7; CDR3 DNA: TGTGCCAGCAGTGGGGGGTTAGGGACCTACGAGCAGTACTTC; CDR3 protein: CASSGGLGTYEQYF
D gene: NA; V gene: TRBV6-5; clone size: NA; J gene: TRBJ2-5; CDR3 DNA: TGTGCCAGCAGTTATTTCCGGGGGACAGAGACCCAGTACTTC; CDR3 protein: CASSYFRGTETQYF
D gene: NA; V gene: TRBV5-1; clone size: NA; J gene: TRBJ2-1; CDR3 DNA: TGCGCCAGCAGCTTGACCAACAGGGCCGGGGATGATGGGGAGCAGTTCTTC; CDR3 protein: CASSLTNRAGDDGEQFF
D gene: TRBD2; V gene: TRBV7-3; clone size: NA; J gene: TRBJ2-3; CDR3 DNA: TGTGCCAGCAGCTTAACAGCGGGAGGCATTTTTGGGCAGTATTTT; CDR3 protein: CASSLTAGGIFGQYF
D gene: TRBD1; V gene: TRBV29-1; clone size: NA; J gene: TRBJ2-1; CDR3 DNA: TGCAGCGGCCGACAGGGGGGAATTGAGCAGTTCTTC; CDR3 protein: CSGRQGGIEQFF
D gene: TRBD1; V gene: TRBV28; clone size: NA; J gene: TRBJ2-5; CDR3 DNA: TGTGCCAGCAGTCCTACGGGGACAGAGCAGTACTTC; CDR3 protein: CASSPTGTEQYF
D gene: NA; V gene: TRBV29-1; clone size: NA; J gene: TRBJ2-2; CDR3 DNA: TGCAGCCGACATCGGACAGCCACCGGGGAGCTGTTTTTT; CDR3 protein: CSRHRTATGELFF
D gene: NA; V gene: TRBV6-1; clone size: NA; J gene: TRBJ2-5; CDR3 DNA: TGTGCCAGCCTGGGAGGTTTCCAAGAGACCCAGTACTTC; CDR3 protein: CASLGGFQETQYF
D gene: NA; V gene: TRBV5-1; clone size: NA; J gene: TRBJ1-2; CDR3 DNA: TGCGCCAGCACCTGGGGGGTGATCGACTATGGCTACACCTTC; CDR3 protein: CASTWGVIDYGYTF
D gene: NA; V gene: TRBV7-8; clone size: once; J gene: TRBJ2-3; CDR3 DNA: TGTGCCAGCAGCTCGAGGAGAGGGCCGACTCGGGAGCAGTATTTT; CDR3 protein: CASSSRRGPTREQYF
D gene: TRBD2; V gene: TRBV7-2; clone size: NA; J gene: TRBJ2-3; CDR3 DNA: TGTGCCAGCAGCTTAGTGGCTAGCGGGAGAGGGGGGGGTGAGCAGTATTTT; CDR3 protein: CASSLVASGRGGGEQYF
D gene: NA; V gene: TRBV7-9; clone size: once; J gene: TRBJ1-4; CDR3 DNA: TGTGCCAGCAGCTACAGGGTATTCTCTGAAAAACTGTTTTTT; CDR3 protein: CASSYRVFSEKLFF